The 14 T cell receptor beta chains in this list originate from one sample, sequenced in a study of post-analysis software for immune sequencing data. Tagging with unique molecular identifiers was a feature of the TCR beta cDNA libraries. Each CDR3 protein is one row after TCRdb ran MiXCR on the PCR reads. Of 450,000 to 700,000 distinct CDR3 sequences detected, 44% appear once; the ten largest clones hold around 1.7%. The study's findings and limits: Five or six TRBV segments were significantly more frequent in patients than in controls. TRBV5-6, TRBV5-1 and TRBV20-1 were among these segments.

Their cognate antigens are unknown. Sample: blood. These receptors came from a girl aged 10-17 years with multiple sclerosis.

This clonotype was observed a few times. The chain employs TRBV4-1 and TRBJ2-7; 10 bases map to TRBD1. Germline CDR1 reads MGHRA; CDR2 reads YSYEKL. V shed 3 bases and J 3 bases; nucleotides not matched to a gene: 11. The CDR3 contains 17 residues. DNA for the CDR3: TGCGCCAGCAGCCATAAGGACAGGGGGTACACCGGCTACGAGCAGTACTTC. Its translation is CASSHKDRGYTGYEQYF.

This clonotype was seen a single time. The rearrangement links TRBV27 to TRBJ2-5; D not resolved. V was shortened by 9 bases and J by 2 bases, with 13 bases between the two germline ends. Germline V gene sequence: CDR1 MNHEY, CDR2 SMNVEV (reference sequence). The CDR3 covers 13 residues. The CDR3: CASTATNQETQYF. CDR3 in DNA: TGTGCCAGTACGGCCACAAATCAAGAGACCCAGTACTTC.

This clonotype has only a few counts. The CDR3 loop is CASSQDGGLLLLGYTF. For the CDR3, the DNA is TGCGCCAGCAGCCAAGATGGTGGCCTTCTCCTATTAGGCTACACCTTC. The rearrangement links TRBV4-1 to TRBJ1-2; D unresolved. The CDR3 runs to 16 residues. The germline CDR1 and CDR2 sequences are MGHRA and YSYEKL. Between the trimmed V and J ends, which lost 0 bases and 8 bases, there was a span of 19 bases.

CDR3 DNA: TGTGCCAGCTCACCATTGGCGGGAAGCACTGAAGCTTTCTTT. Its protein product is CASSPLAGSTEAFF. The rearrangement links TRBV18 to TRBJ1-1; D call uncertain. The CDR3 is 14 residues long. V was cut by 2 bases and J by 4 bases, with 11 bases left in between. Germline V gene sequence: CDR1 KGHSH, CDR2 LQKENI.

This clonotype was found a few times. V usage is TRBV27 and J usage is TRBJ1-6; 9 positions agree with TRBD1. CDR1 and CDR2 (germline): MNHEY, SMNVEV (reference sequence). V shed 0 bases, J shed 5 bases, and the junction held 8 bases outside the gene matches. There are 18 residues in the CDR3. CDR3 nucleotides: TGTGCCAGCAGTTTATCGGGGACAGGGCCTAACCATAATTCACCCCTCCACTTT. Translated, it gives CASSLSGTGPNHNSPLHF.

This clonotype was counted a few times. V and J are TRBV7-9 and TRBJ2-3; D uncertain. V was shortened by 3 bases and J by 2 bases, with 18 bases between the two germline ends. This CDR3 comprises 17 residues. Germline V gene lookup returns CDR1 SEHNR and CDR2 FQNEAQ (reference sequence). CDR3 amino acids: CASSFTSSALYTDTQYF. The CDR3 coding sequence is TGTGCCAGCAGCTTTACGAGCTCCGCCCTATACACAGATACGCAGTATTTT.

The chain employs TRBV5-1 and TRBJ2-5, with 8 bases identical to TRBD2. Germline V gene sequence: CDR1 SGHRS, CDR2 YFSETQ. The junction had 8 bases not matched to a gene; V was cut back by 3 bases and J by 4 bases. The CDR3 totals 15 residues. CDR3 sequence (DNA): TGCGCCAGCAGCTCCCAAGCGGGGGCAGGAGAGACCCAGTACTTC. This gives the protein CASSSQAGAGETQYF.

This clonotype was picked up one time. The J gene is TRBJ1-2, the V gene TRBV20-1; D ambiguous. CDR1 and CDR2 from the germline V gene are DFQATT and SNEGSKA (reference sequence). This CDR3 has 14 residues. V lost 2 bases and J 1 base, leaving 11 bases between the germline ends. CDR3 loop: CSARLSGGNYGYTF. In nucleotides, the CDR3 is TGCAGTGCTAGATTAAGTGGCGGTAACTATGGCTACACCTTC.

This clonotype appeared a few times. V is TRBV5-5 and J is TRBJ2-1, with TRBD2 as a possible D gene (6 bases). The germline V gene has CDR1 SGHKS and CDR2 YYEKEE (reference sequence). The ends were cut back, 2 bases at V and 8 bases at J, with 17 bases in the middle. The CDR3 totals 15 residues. CDR3 bases: TGTGCCAGCAGCTTACTGACTAGGGTAATGGATGAGCAGTTCTTC. Translating it yields CASSLLTRVMDEQFF.

The V and J genes are TRBV12-3 or TRBV12-4 and TRBJ1-1, with D perhaps TRBD1 (5 bases). Trimming removed 3 bases from V and 4 bases from J, with 24 bases in between. The CDR3 contains 18 residues. The CDR3, as DNA: TGTGCCAGCAGTTTGTATCCGCGGACAACCGCAGAGGGCACTGAAGCTTTCTTT. Translation gives CASSLYPRTTAEGTEAFF.

The genes are TRBV12-3 or TRBV12-4 and TRBJ1-2, with a possible D match to TRBD1 (5 bases). The CDR3 covers 15 residues. The ends were cut back, 5 bases at V and 0 bases at J, with 13 bases in the middle. The CDR3 coding sequence is TGTGCCAGCAGTGGACACCTTAATGCTAACTATGGCTACACCTTC. Protein sequence: CASSGHLNANYGYTF.

V usage is TRBV12-3 or TRBV12-4 and J usage is TRBJ1-4; 8 nucleotides agree with TRBD1. This CDR3 comprises 13 residues. The V gene end was trimmed by 8 bases and the J gene end by 7 bases; junction bases not matched to a gene: 6. The CDR3 loop reads CASGQGRREKLFF. CDR3 DNA: TGTGCCAGCGGACAGGGAAGACGTGAAAAACTGTTTTTT.

The genes are TRBV7-9 and TRBJ1-2, with D uncertain. Germline V gene data show CDR1 as SEHNR and CDR2 as FQNEAQ (reference sequence). V shed 7 bases and J shed 4 bases, with 19 bases lying between them. There are 15 residues in the CDR3. The CDR3: CASTKAGSSFYGYTF. The CDR3 coding sequence is TGTGCCAGCACAAAAGCCGGGTCCTCTTTCTATGGCTACACCTTC.

This chain uses TRBV7-2 with TRBJ2-1; tentatively, D is TRBD1 or TRBD2 (5 bases each). Germline values: CDR1 SGHTA, CDR2 FQGNSA. The V end was cut by 2 bases, the J end by 6 bases, with 8 bases between. This CDR3 has 13 residues. DNA of the CDR3: TGTGCCAGCAGCTTAAAGGGGAGCAATGAGCAGTTCTTC. This codes for CASSLKGSNEQFF.